This TCR beta chain was found in a study of cytomegalovirus exposure and HLA in healthy donors. Findings of the study overall: A later analysis reportedly found that, within productive TCRs, an Asian-associated ancestry cluster had fewer N-insertions than the mean observed across the roughly 700 donors. Cytomegalovirus association was listed for around 170 TCR beta chains. Serostatus for CMV was the only available immune exposure information. Excluded: some indistinguishable V segments such as TRBV6-2 and TRBV6-3.

The primer mix had 60 Vbeta and 13 Jbeta primers. Profiled with immunoSEQ multiplex PCR; TCRdb holds only in-frame clones, not every one. The data hold 150,000 to 200,000 clones, with 75% to 85% observed a single time. CDR1 SGHDT and CDR2 YYEEEE come from the germline V gene. This CDR3 is 16 amino acids long. V lost 4 bases, J lost 8 bases, and 8 bases stayed unmatched. This clone was counted between two and nine times. Its antigen is undetermined. The source material was PBMCs. The chain has TRBV5-6 and TRBJ2-3; 15 bases agree with TRBD2. The receptor was derived from a woman aged 18-35 years in good health and CMV-seropositive. Here the CDR3 reads CASSRGLAGGIGTQYF. The CDR3 DNA sequence: TGTGCCAGCAGCAGGGGACTAGCGGGGGGTATTGGTACGCAGTATTTT.